One and the same sample provided the 18 T cell receptor beta chains below, sequenced in a study of cytomegalovirus exposure and HLA in healthy donors. It was with 60 Vbeta and 13 Jbeta primers that the PCR ran. Measured with immunoSEQ multiplex PCR; TCRdb has only the in-frame clones, and not every one. Seen here are about 160,000 clones, roughly four fifths observed once, and the top ten hold over 1.1%. The sequenced sample consisted of PBMCs. Receptors originate from a man aged 60-69 years in good health and CMV-seronegative.

The chain carries TRBV7-6 and TRBJ1-3, with a possible D match to TRBD1 (5 bases). The CDR3 runs 13 residues. V lost 1 base and J 9 bases, leaving 10 bases between the germline ends. Germline CDR1 reads SGHVS; CDR2 reads FNYEAQ. This CDR3 reads CASSLGSGGTIYF. DNA for the CDR3: TGTGCCAGCAGCTTAGGCTCCGGGGGCACCATATATTTT.

The sample holds a few counts of this clone. This chain connects TRBV19 to TRBJ2-7; 7 bases match TRBD1. This CDR3 is 16 amino acids long. The germline V gene encodes CDR1 LNHDA and CDR2 SQIVND (reference sequence). With V trimmed by 7 bases and J by 0 bases, 12 bases remained unmatched. CDR3 residues: CASTPGWGTDSYEQYF. In nucleotides, the CDR3 is TGTGCCAGTACCCCAGGGTGGGGGACAGACTCCTACGAGCAGTACTTC.

This rearrangement joins TRBV7-2 to TRBJ2-3; possible D gene TRBD2, 5 bases. Germline V lookup: CDR1 SGHTA, CDR2 FQGNSA. The CDR3 totals 17 residues. V gave up 10 bases and J gave up 0 bases, with 23 bases separating them. This CDR3 reads CATSTPFGLSSTDTQYF. CDR3 in DNA: TGTGCCACCTCAACCCCTTTTGGACTCTCTAGCACAGATACGCAGTATTTT.

The chain employs TRBV7-2 and TRBJ2-3; D remains unclear. Deletions cut 1 base from V and 0 bases from J, with 8 bases between. This CDR3 has 15 amino acids. Germline CDR1 SGHTA, CDR2 FQGNSA. In DNA form, the CDR3 reads TGTGCCAGCAGCTTAGGCGGCTTTAGCACAGATACGCAGTATTTT. Amino acid sequence: CASSLGGFSTDTQYF.

The chain has TRBV30 and TRBJ2-7; tentatively, D is TRBD2 (5 bases). The CDR3 loop spans 14 amino acids. CDR1 is GTSNPN, CDR2 SVGIG, per germline (reference sequence). Trimming removed 0 bases from V and 3 bases from J, with 12 bases in between. Here the CDR3 reads CAWSVRGWGYEQYF. The CDR3 nucleotides are TGTGCCTGGAGTGTACGGGGATGGGGCTACGAGCAGTACTTC.

This clone was seen a handful of times. The gene calls are TRBV5-1 and TRBJ2-1; possible D gene TRBD2, 5 bases. The germline V gene has CDR1 SGHRS and CDR2 YFSETQ. The V and J ends lost 4 bases and 0 bases respectively, with 11 bases between them. CDR3 length equals 15 residues. The CDR3 region has the DNA TGCGCCAGCAGCCCAACTAGGAGCTCCTACAATGAGCAGTTCTTC. Translating it yields CASSPTRSSYNEQFF.

The chain employs TRBV6-5 and TRBJ1-5, with 9 nucleotides matching TRBD1. Trimming cost V 5 bases and J 6 bases; bases outside gene matches: 2. This CDR3 is built from 13 residues. CDR1 MNHEY and CDR2 SVGAGI come from the germline V gene. CDR3 protein: CASSGTGTQPQHF. The CDR3 DNA follows: TGTGCCAGCAGTGGGACAGGGACTCAGCCCCAGCATTTT.

This chain joins TRBV10-3 and TRBJ2-1; TRBD2 aligns across 9 bases. V lost 1 base and J lost 6; bases outside the gene matches: 4. CDR3 length equals 15 residues. CDR1 and CDR2 (germline): ENHRY, SYGVKD. CDR3 in amino acids: CAISELIAGVNEQFF. The CDR3 DNA is TGTGCCATCAGTGAGTTAATAGCGGGAGTCAATGAGCAGTTCTTC.

The chain uses TRBV5-6 and TRBJ1-1; tentative D call: TRBD1 (6 bases). CDR1 SGHDT and CDR2 YYEEEE come from the germline V gene. With 2 bases removed from V and 8 bases from J, the gap between germline ends came to 13 bases. The CDR3 loop spans 13 amino acids. The CDR3 protein is CASSLTGGGEAFF. CDR3 in DNA: TGTGCCAGCAGCTTAACGGGGGGCGGAGAAGCTTTCTTT.

The rearrangement joins TRBV2 to TRBJ2-7, with a tentative D call TRBD1 (6 bases). The germline CDR1 and CDR2 sequences are SNHLY and FYNNEI. The CDR3 consists of 15 residues. The V end lost 6 bases, the J end lost 4 bases, and 19 bases lay between the germline ends. The DNA of the CDR3 is TGTGCCAGCAGACAGGGTGAGGTCGAAACTTACGAGCAGTACTTC. This sequence encodes CASRQGEVETYEQYF. Complete variable domain (other parts from reference TRBV2 and TRBJ2-7): EPEVTQTPSHQVTQMGQEVILRCVPISNHLYFYWYRQILGQKVEFLVSFYNNEISEKSEIFDDQFSVERPDGSNFTLKIRSTKLEDSAMYFCASRQGEVETYEQYFGPGTRLTVT.

This clone was counted only a few times. The chain joins TRBV7-9 to TRBJ2-3; 8 bases are a match to TRBD1. After removal of 1 base from V and 1 base from J, the junction contained 1 base not matched to a gene. The CDR3 covers 15 residues. Germline V gives CDR1 SEHNR, CDR2 FQNEAQ (reference sequence). The CDR3 sequence is CASSLETGGTDTQYF. CDR3 nucleotides: TGTGCCAGCAGCTTAGAGACAGGGGGCACAGATACGCAGTATTTT. Drawing the rest from reference TRBV7-9 and TRBJ2-3, the complete variable domain is DTGVSQNPRHKITKRGQNVTFRCDPISEHNRLYWYRQTLGQGPEFLTYFQNEAQLEKSRLLSDRFSAERPKGSFSTLEIQRTEQGDSAMYLCASSLETGGTDTQYFGPGTRLTVL.

A remark on this clone: The sample holds other DNA sequences that translate to the same CDR3. The V gene is TRBV5-1, the J gene TRBJ2-4, with D unresolved. The CDR3 extends over 14 amino acids. CDR1 is SGHRS and CDR2 is YFSETQ in the germline V gene. V gave up 0 bases and J gave up 0 bases, with 4 bases separating them. CDR3 DNA sequence: TGCGCCAGCAGCTTGGGACTAGCCAAAAACATTCAGTACTTC. Encoded protein: CASSLGLAKNIQYF.

The CDR3 DNA reads TGTGCCAGCAATCGGCAGGGGGTAAGCGAGACCCAGTACTTC. Its protein is CASNRQGVSETQYF. This chain connects TRBV6-1 to TRBJ2-5; 7 bases agree with TRBD1. V was clipped by 7 bases and J by 5 bases; unmatched bases: 10. CDR1 is MNHNS and CDR2 is SASEGT in the germline V gene. The CDR3 length is 14 residues.

J is TRBJ1-1 and V is TRBV9, with 9 bases lining up with TRBD1. This CDR3 region has 19 residues. Germline V CDR1 and CDR2: SGDLS, YYNGEE. After removal of 3 bases from V and 3 bases from J, the junction contained 18 bases not matched to a gene. DNA for the CDR3: TGTGCCAGCAGCGCCTACCCCACAGGGGGCCTTGGAACTTACACTGAAGCTTTCTTT. It translates to CASSAYPTGGLGTYTEAFF.

The chain links TRBV6-5 to TRBJ2-1; TRBD2 might be the D (6 bases). In germline, CDR1 is MNHEY, CDR2 SVGAGI. V was trimmed by 5 bases and J by 3 bases, leaving 14 bases between them. CDR3 length: 15 residues. The CDR3 nucleotides are TGTGCCAGCAGTCCCGGGACTCATCTCTACAATGAGCAGTTCTTC. Translating it yields CASSPGTHLYNEQFF.

This rearrangement joins TRBV28 to TRBJ1-1; TRBD1 might be the D (5 bases). The CDR3 loop spans 13 amino acids. Germline V gene data show CDR1 as MDHEN and CDR2 as SYDVKM. The ends were cut back, 3 bases at V and 10 bases at J, with 15 bases in the middle. CDR3 nucleotides: TGTGCCAGCAGTTTCCAGGGTGAACATGGAGCTTTCTTT. Translated: CASSFQGEHGAFF.

This clone was seen a single time. This chain connects TRBV5-1 to TRBJ2-3, with D perhaps matching TRBD1 (6 bases). CDR3 length equals 15 residues. V lost 4 bases, J lost 4 bases, and 16 bases lay in between. The germline CDR1 and CDR2 sequences are SGHRS and YFSETQ. The CDR3 DNA is TGCGCCAGCAGCAAGGACAGCCTTTATCCAGATACGCAGTATTTT. It encodes CASSKDSLYPDTQYF.

The chain couples TRBV5-6 to TRBJ2-1; D gene unclear. CDR3 size: 15 residues. Germline CDR1 is SGHDT and CDR2 is YYEEEE. The germline V and J ends were trimmed by 4 bases and 4 bases, with 15 bases remaining between them. The chain's CDR3 is CASSATPTTYNEQFF. The CDR3 region has the DNA TGTGCCAGCAGCGCGACCCCTACGACATACAATGAGCAGTTCTTC.